This is a list of T cell receptor beta chains from one sample in a study of CD8+CD57+ T cells in acquired aplastic anemia. One entry per CDR3 protein results from TCRdb running MiXCR on the reads. The table includes 180,000 or so distinct CDR3 sequences, under 55% detected once. Sequences were obtained from sorted CD4+, CD8+, or CD8+CD57+ T cells (not recorded which) from PBMCs. The receptors come from a human donor with aplastic anemia. The CDR3 runs from the conserved cysteine through the conserved F or W. D genes are given only for firm matches. Clone size is shown for a subset of rows, as once, few, many or a class of expanded clone.

TRBJ1-2 many NA TRBV12-3/TRBV12-4 TGTGCCAGCAGTTTGCGGGGGGTCTATGGCTACACCTTC CASSLRGVYGYTF
TRBJ1-1 NA NA TRBV20-1 TGCAGTGCCCAGAGTGCTGAGGGGCTGAACACTGAAGCTTTCTTT CSAQSAEGLNTEAFF
TRBJ1-4 NA NA TRBV6-2/TRBV6-3 TGTGCCAGCAGTTACAGTTCTGGCCGTTCATTAAGGACGGAACTGTTTTTT CASSYSSGRSLRTELFF
TRBJ2-7 medium-sized TRBD2 TRBV4-2 TGTGCCAGCAGCCAAGGGGAGGGGCTCTACGAGCAGTACTTC CASSQGEGLYEQYF
TRBJ1-1 NA NA TRBV20-1 TGCAGTGGTAGTGGCGATATGAACACTGAAGCTTTCTTT CSGSGDMNTEAFF
TRBJ1-1 many NA TRBV6-2/TRBV6-3 TGTGCCAGCAGTTACATCCCCCCGACCGCTGAAGCTTTCTTT CASSYIPPTAEAFF
TRBJ1-3 many NA TRBV9 TGTGCCAGCAGCGTAGCCCGGGACCGCCGCTCTGGAAACACCATATATTTT CASSVARDRRSGNTIYF
TRBJ2-3 NA NA TRBV10-1 TGCGCCAGCAGTGTCATCGGGCGCTCAGATACGCAGTATTTT CASSVIGRSDTQYF
TRBJ1-4 many NA TRBV12-3/TRBV12-4 TGTGCCAGCAAGCAGACAGGCCGAAATGAAAAACTGTTTTTT CASKQTGRNEKLFF
TRBJ2-7 NA NA TRBV24-1 TGTGCCACCAGTGATTCCTCCGGAGCAGGGGACCCGTACGAGCAGTACTTC CATSDSSGAGDPYEQYF
TRBJ2-7 many NA TRBV6-1 TGTGCCAGCAGGCCGGGGTTCGGGATCCAGACCTACGAGCAGTACTTC CASRPGFGIQTYEQYF
TRBJ1-1 NA NA TRBV18 TGTGCCAGCTCACCAAACAGTATGAACACTGAAGCTTTCTTT CASSPNSMNTEAFF
TRBJ2-1 many NA TRBV20-1 TGCAGTGCCGAGCACCAGGGCTCGCGGGAGCAGTTCTTC CSAEHQGSREQFF
TRBJ1-5 NA TRBD1 TRBV12-5 TGTGCTAGTGGTTTGGTACGGGCAGGGGGCGTTCAGCCCCAGCATTTT CASGLVRAGGVQPQHF
TRBJ1-1 many TRBD1 TRBV20-1 TGCAGTGCTAGAGGGGGAGCAGGGGGCACTGAAGCTTTCTTT CSARGGAGGTEAFF
TRBJ1-2 NA NA TRBV19 TGTGCCAGTAGAAGGGCTGATCCGTCCTATGGCTACACCTTC CASRRADPSYGYTF
TRBJ1-2 many TRBD1 TRBV24-1 TGTGCCACCAGTGACCACTCTTTAGGGGGCAAGGACTATGGCTACACCTTC CATSDHSLGGKDYGYTF
TRBJ2-3 NA NA TRBV24-1 TGTGCCACCAGTGACAACAGAGCTAGCACAGATACGCAGTATTTT CATSDNRASTDTQYF
TRBJ1-2 medium-sized NA TRBV29-1 TGCAGCGTCCAATCCTATGGCTACACCTTC CSVQSYGYTF
TRBJ2-7 NA NA TRBV10-3 TGTGCCATCAGTGGCAGTATTAGAGACGAGCAGTACTTC CAISGSIRDEQYF
TRBJ2-2 once NA TRBV25-1 TGTGCCAGCAGCCCGGGGTCGGCCGGGGAGCTGTTTTTT CASSPGSAGELFF
TRBJ1-6 few TRBD1 TRBV10-1 TGCGCCAGCAGTGAGACAGGGGAGGATTCACCCCTCCACTTT CASSETGEDSPLHF
TRBJ2-1 NA TRBD2 TRBV10-3 TGTGCCATCAGTGAGAGAGGTAGCGGGAGAATGTCGAATGAGCAGTTCTTC CAISERGSGRMSNEQFF
TRBJ2-7 NA NA TRBV2 TGTGCCAGCAGTGTACTAGCTGGCGAGCAGTACTTC CASSVLAGEQYF
TRBJ2-2 NA TRBD2 TRBV2 TGTGCCAGCAGTGAACCAGCGGGAGGTACCGGGGAGCTGTTTTTT CASSEPAGGTGELFF
TRBJ1-3 NA NA TRBV24-1 TGTGCCACCAGTGACCCTGACGTTACGCTCTCTGGAAACACCATATATTTT CATSDPDVTLSGNTIYF
TRBJ2-1 once NA TRBV20-1 TGCAGTGCTAGTCTGAGGGGGACCCCCCCCAATGAGCAGTTCTTC CSASLRGTPPNEQFF
TRBJ2-7 many NA TRBV29-1 TGCAGCGTTGAACAGGGAAGGAGGGGCGAGCAGTACTTC CSVEQGRRGEQYF
TRBJ2-5 many TRBD2 TRBV12-3/TRBV12-4 TGTGCCAGCAGTCCCCGGCTGACTTGGACTAGCGGGGGGGAACTCCAAGAGACCCAGTACTTC CASSPRLTWTSGGELQETQYF
TRBJ1-1 NA NA TRBV10-3 TGTGCCAGCAGCCTAAGGTTGAACACTGAAGCTTTCTTT CASSLRLNTEAFF
TRBJ2-5 NA NA TRBV29-1 TGCAGCATTATCACCCCGAATAGGCGTCAAGAGACCCAGTACTTC CSIITPNRRQETQYF
TRBJ2-3 few TRBD1 TRBV15 TGTGCCACCAGCAGAGATCGGACAGGGCCAGATACGCAGTATTTT CATSRDRTGPDTQYF
TRBJ2-6 few TRBD2 TRBV11-2 TGTGCCAGCAGCCCCCTTGCAGGGAGGGCTGGGGCCAACGTCCTGACTTTC CASSPLAGRAGANVLTF
TRBJ2-7 NA NA TRBV30 TGTGCCTGGAGTGAGACTTTCTACGAGCAGTACTTC CAWSETFYEQYF
TRBJ2-7 many TRBD2 TRBV28 TGTGCCACCGTAGCGGGGGGACTCTACGAGCAGTACTTC CATVAGGLYEQYF
TRBJ1-6 many NA TRBV6-1 TGTGCCAGCGGCCGGACAGCTAACAATTCACCCCTCCACTTT CASGRTANNSPLHF
TRBJ2-1 NA TRBD1 TRBV24-1 TGTGCCGCAGGACAGGTTAGTGAGCAGTTCTTC CAAGQVSEQFF
TRBJ1-2 few TRBD1 TRBV25-1 TGTGCCAGCAGTGAGGGGACAGACTTCTATGGCTACACCTTC CASSEGTDFYGYTF
TRBJ1-2 many NA TRBV5-6 TGTGCCAGCAAGGGTTCCACTAGGCGTGGCTACACCTTC CASKGSTRRGYTF
TRBJ1-1 NA TRBD1 TRBV5-1 TGCGCCAGCAGCTCCCTAGGGGGGACAGGGGGCGGAAGTCTAGGCACTGAAGCTTTCTTT CASSSLGGTGGGSLGTEAFF
TRBJ2-1 many NA TRBV5-4 TGTGCCAGCAGCCGGGGCACCTCCATTGAGCGGGATGAGCAGTTCTTC CASSRGTSIERDEQFF
TRBJ1-1 NA TRBD1 TRBV6-1 TGTGCCAGCAGGAGGACAGGGGGTGCTGAAGCTTTCTTT CASRRTGGAEAFF
TRBJ1-5 NA NA TRBV10-3 TGTGCCATAGCGGACGGGTATAGCAATCAGCCCCAGCATTTT CAIADGYSNQPQHF
TRBJ2-5 few NA TRBV7-6 TGTGCCAGCAGCTTGGGCACGGGTGTTGAGACCCAGTACTTC CASSLGTGVETQYF
TRBJ2-1 many TRBD1 TRBV16 TGTGCCAGCAGCGAGGACAGGATCCCCTACAATGAGCAGTTCTTC CASSEDRIPYNEQFF
TRBJ2-2 many NA TRBV20-1 TGCAGTGCTAGACGGAGCCGGGACTCCTTCGGAGAGCTGTTTTTT CSARRSRDSFGELFF
TRBJ2-5 NA NA TRBV4-1 TGCGCCAGCAGCCAAGAACAAGGCGTCGGGATCCAGTACTTC CASSQEQGVGIQYF
TRBJ1-1 many NA TRBV6-1 TGTGCCAGCACCCTCGACAGAAACACTGAAGCTTTCTTT CASTLDRNTEAFF
TRBJ1-1 many NA TRBV3-1 TGTGCCAGCAGCTCACCTACAGGTTCAAACACTGAAGCTTTCTTT CASSSPTGSNTEAFF
TRBJ1-4 few TRBD1 TRBV3-1 TGTGCCAGCAGCCTACAGGGGGCAAGGGAAAAACTGTTTTTT CASSLQGAREKLFF
TRBJ2-3 many TRBD2 TRBV5-1 TGCGCCAGCAGCCTGGGACTAGCGGGGGACCTTACAGATACGCAGTATTTT CASSLGLAGDLTDTQYF
TRBJ1-4 NA NA TRBV9 TGTGCCAGCAGCGTAGGGGCAGGATCTGAAAAACTGTTTTTT CASSVGAGSEKLFF
TRBJ2-2 NA TRBD1 TRBV5-1 TGCGCCTCCACCTGGGACAGGGGTACCGGGGAGCTGTTTTTT CASTWDRGTGELFF
TRBJ1-1 NA NA TRBV7-9 TGTGCCAGCAGCTTAACCGCGTCCACTGAAGCTTTCTTT CASSLTASTEAFF